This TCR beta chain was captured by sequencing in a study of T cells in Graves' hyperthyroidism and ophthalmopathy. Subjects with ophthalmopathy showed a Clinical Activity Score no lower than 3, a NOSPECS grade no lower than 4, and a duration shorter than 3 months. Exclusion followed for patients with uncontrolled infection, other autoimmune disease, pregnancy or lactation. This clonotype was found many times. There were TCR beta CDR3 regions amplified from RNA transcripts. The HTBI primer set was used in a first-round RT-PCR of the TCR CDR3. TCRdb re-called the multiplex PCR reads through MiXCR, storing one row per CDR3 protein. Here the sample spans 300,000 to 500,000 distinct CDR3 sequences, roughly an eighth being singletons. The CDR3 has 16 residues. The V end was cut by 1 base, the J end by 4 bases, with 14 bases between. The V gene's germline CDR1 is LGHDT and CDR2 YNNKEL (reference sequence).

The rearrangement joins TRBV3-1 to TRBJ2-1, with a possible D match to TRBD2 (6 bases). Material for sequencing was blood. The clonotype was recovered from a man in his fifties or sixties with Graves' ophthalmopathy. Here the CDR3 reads CASSQVQPREYNEQFF. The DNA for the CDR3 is TGTGCCAGCAGCCAAGTTCAGCCGCGGGAATACAATGAGCAGTTCTTC.